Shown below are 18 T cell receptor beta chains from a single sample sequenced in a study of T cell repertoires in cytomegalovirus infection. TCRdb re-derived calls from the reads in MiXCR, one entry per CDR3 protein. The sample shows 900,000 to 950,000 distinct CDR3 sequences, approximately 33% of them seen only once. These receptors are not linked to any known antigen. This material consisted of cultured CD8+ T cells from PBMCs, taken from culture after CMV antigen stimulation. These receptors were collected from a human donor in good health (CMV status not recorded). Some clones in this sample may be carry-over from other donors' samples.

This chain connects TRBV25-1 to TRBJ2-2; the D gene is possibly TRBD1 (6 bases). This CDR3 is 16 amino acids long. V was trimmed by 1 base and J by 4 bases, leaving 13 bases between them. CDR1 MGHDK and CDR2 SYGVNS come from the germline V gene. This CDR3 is CASSEWAGAPTGELFF. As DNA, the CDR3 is TGTGCCAGCAGTGAATGGGCAGGGGCGCCCACCGGGGAGCTGTTTTTT.

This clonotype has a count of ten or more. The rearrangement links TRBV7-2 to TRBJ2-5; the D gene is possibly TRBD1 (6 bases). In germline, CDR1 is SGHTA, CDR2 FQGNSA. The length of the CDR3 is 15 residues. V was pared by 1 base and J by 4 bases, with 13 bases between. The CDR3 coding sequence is TGTGCCAGCAGCTTAGGAGGCAGGGGTTCAGAGACCCAGTACTTC. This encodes CASSLGGRGSETQYF.

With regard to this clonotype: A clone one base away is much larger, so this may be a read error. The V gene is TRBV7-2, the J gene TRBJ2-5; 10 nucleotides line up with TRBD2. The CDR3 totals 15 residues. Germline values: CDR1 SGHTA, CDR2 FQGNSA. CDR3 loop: CVSSRWSGGEETQYF. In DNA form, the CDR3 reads TGTGTCAGCAGCAGGTGGAGCGGGGGGGAGGAGACCCAGTACTTC.

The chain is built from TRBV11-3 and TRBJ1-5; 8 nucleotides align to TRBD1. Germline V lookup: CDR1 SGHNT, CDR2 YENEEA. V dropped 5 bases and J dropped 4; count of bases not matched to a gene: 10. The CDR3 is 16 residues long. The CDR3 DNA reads TGTGCCAGCAGCCCCCCTTGGACAGGGCCTAATCAGCCCCAGCATTTT. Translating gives CASSPPWTGPNQPQHF.

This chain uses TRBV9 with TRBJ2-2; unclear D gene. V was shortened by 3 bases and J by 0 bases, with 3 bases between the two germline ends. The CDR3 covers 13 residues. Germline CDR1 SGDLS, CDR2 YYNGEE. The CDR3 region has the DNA TGTGCCAGCAGCGCTTCGAACACCGGGGAGCTGTTTTTT. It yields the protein CASSASNTGELFF.

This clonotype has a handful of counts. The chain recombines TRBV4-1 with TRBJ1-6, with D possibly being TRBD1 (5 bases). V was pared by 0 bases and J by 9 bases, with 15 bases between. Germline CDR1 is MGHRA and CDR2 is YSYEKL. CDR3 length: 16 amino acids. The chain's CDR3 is CASSQEPGLPGSPLHF. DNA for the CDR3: TGCGCCAGCAGCCAAGAGCCGGGACTGCCAGGTTCACCCCTCCACTTT.

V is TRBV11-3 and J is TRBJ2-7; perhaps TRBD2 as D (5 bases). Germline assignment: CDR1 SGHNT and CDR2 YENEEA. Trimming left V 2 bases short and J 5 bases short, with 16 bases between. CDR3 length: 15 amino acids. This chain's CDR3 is CASSLFSGKSHEQYF. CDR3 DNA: TGTGCCAGCAGCTTATTTTCGGGGAAGTCCCACGAGCAGTACTTC. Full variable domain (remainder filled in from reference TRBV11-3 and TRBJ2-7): EAGVVQSPRYKIIEKKQPVAFWCNPISGHNTLYWYLQNLGQGPELLIRYENEEAVDDSQLPKDRFSAERLKGVDSTLKIQPAELGDSAVYLCASSLFSGKSHEQYFGPGTRLTVT.

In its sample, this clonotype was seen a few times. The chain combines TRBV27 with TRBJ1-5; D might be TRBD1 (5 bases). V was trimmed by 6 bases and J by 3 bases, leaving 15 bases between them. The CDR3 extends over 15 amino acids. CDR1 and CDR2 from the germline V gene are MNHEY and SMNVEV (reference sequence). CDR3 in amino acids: CASRLLGGYNQPQHF. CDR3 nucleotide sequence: TGTGCCAGCAGGCTACTTGGGGGTTACAATCAGCCCCAGCATTTT.

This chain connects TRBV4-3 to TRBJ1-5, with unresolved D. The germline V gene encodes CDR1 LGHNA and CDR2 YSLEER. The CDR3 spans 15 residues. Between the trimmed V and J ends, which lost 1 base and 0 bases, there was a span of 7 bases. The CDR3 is CASSQGRRSNQPQHF. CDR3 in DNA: TGCGCCAGCAGCCAAGGCAGGCGTAGCAATCAGCCCCAGCATTTT.

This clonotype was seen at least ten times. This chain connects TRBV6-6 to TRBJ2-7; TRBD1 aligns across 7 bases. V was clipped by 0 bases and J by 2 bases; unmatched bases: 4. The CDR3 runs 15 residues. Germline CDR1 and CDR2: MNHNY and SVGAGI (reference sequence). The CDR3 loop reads CASSYSGRGTYEQYF. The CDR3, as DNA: TGTGCCAGCAGTTACTCAGGCAGGGGGACCTACGAGCAGTACTTC.

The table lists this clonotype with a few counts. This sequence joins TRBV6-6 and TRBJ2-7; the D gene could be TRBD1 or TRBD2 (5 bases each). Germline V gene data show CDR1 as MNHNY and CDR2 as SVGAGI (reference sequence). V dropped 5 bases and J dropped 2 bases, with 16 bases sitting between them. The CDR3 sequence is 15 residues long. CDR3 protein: CASSPERGTTYEQYV. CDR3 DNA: TGTGCCAGCAGTCCTGAGAGGGGCACCACCTACGAGCAGTACGTC.

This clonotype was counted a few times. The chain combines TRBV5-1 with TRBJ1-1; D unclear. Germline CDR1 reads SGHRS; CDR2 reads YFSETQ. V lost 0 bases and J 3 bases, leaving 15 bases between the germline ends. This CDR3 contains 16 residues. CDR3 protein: CASSLAGRIIHTEAFF. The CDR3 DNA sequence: TGCGCCAGCAGCTTGGCCGGCAGAATCATCCACACTGAAGCTTTCTTT.

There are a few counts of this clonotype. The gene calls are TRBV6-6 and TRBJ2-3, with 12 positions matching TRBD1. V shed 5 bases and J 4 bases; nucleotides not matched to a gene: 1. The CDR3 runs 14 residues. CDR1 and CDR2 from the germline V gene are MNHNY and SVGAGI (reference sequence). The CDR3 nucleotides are TGTGCCAGCAGTGGGACAGGGGGCGCAGATACGCAGTATTTT. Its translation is CASSGTGGADTQYF.

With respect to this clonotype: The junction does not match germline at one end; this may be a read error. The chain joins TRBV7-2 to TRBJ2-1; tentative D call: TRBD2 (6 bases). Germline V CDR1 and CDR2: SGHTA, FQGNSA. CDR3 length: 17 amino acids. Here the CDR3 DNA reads TGTGCCAACAGCTTCTTAGCGGACACATCCTCCTACAATGAGCAGTTCTTC. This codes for CANSFLADTSSYNEQFF.

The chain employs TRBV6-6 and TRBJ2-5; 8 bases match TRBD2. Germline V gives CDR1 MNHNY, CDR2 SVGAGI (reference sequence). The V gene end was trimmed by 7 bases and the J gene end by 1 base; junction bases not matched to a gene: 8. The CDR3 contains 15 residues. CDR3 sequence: CASTHGGDLQETQYF. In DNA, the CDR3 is TGTGCCAGCACCCACGGGGGGGACCTCCAAGAGACCCAGTACTTC.

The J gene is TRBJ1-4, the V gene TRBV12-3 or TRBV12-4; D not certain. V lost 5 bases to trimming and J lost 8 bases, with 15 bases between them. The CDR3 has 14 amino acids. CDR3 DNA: TGTGCCAGCAGTCAGCGGAGGGTCGGCGAAAAACTGTTTTTT. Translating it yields CASSQRRVGEKLFF.

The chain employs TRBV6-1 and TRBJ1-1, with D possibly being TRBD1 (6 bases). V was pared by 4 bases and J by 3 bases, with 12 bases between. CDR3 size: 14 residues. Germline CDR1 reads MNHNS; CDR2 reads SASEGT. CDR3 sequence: CASSAGGAYTEAFF. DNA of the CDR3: TGTGCCAGCAGTGCGGGGGGCGCCTACACTGAAGCTTTCTTT.

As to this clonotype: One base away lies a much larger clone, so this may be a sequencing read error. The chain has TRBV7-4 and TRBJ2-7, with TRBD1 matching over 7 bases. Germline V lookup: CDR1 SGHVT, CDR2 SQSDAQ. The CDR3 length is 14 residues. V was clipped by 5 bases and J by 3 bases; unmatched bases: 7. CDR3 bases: TGTGCCAGCAGCGGGACAGCTCTCTTCTACGAGCAGTACGTC. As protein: CASSGTALFYEQYV.